Listed here are 28 T cell receptor beta chains from one sample, sequenced in a study of CD4+ T cells in melanoma. Method: immunoSEQ multiplex PCR; TCRdb's copy keeps in-frame clones and lacks some. The data show 15,000 to 20,000 clones, about four fifths seen once. Sequenced material: cells from a culture (not recorded whether cultured in vitro). These receptors all come from a human donor with melanoma.

The rearrangement links TRBV5-1 to TRBJ2-3, with 15 bases identical to TRBD2. With 4 bases clipped from V and 2 bases from J, the junction kept 5 bases outside the gene matches. CDR1 is SGHRS, CDR2 YFSETQ, per germline. The CDR3 is 17 amino acids. CDR3 sequence: CASSHGLAGGFTDTQYF. As DNA, the CDR3 is TGCGCCAGCAGCCACGGACTAGCGGGGGGGTTCACAGATACGCAGTATTTT. The variable domain in full, completed from reference TRBV5-1 and TRBJ2-3, reads KAGVTQTPRYLIKTRGQQVTLSCSPISGHRSVSWYQQTPGQGLQFLFEYFSETQRNKGNFPGRFSGRQFSNSRSEMNVSTLELGDSALYLCASSHGLAGGFTDTQYFGPGTRLTVL.

This chain links TRBV11-2 with TRBJ1-5, with D unresolved. The CDR3 sequence is 13 residues long. CDR1 is SGHAT and CDR2 is FQNNGV in the germline V gene. V was trimmed by 5 bases and J by 7 bases, leaving 12 bases between them. The CDR3 is CASSRAPGQPQHF. The CDR3 region has the DNA TGTGCCAGCAGCCGCGCGCCTGGGCAGCCCCAGCATTTT.

In this sample, this clone turned up a few times. The V and J genes are TRBV6-6 and TRBJ1-2; TRBD1 aligns across 7 bases. Unmatched junction bases numbered 8, after V lost 2 bases and J lost 5 bases. Germline CDR1 reads MNHNY; CDR2 reads SVGAGI (reference sequence). This CDR3 is 15 amino acids long. This CDR3 is CASSYKNDRAYGYTF. The CDR3 DNA is TGTGCCAGCAGTTACAAAAACGACAGGGCTTATGGCTACACCTTC.

The J gene is TRBJ2-5, the V gene TRBV12-5, with TRBD2 matching over 8 bases. The CDR3 extends over 16 amino acids. With 4 bases clipped from V and 4 bases from J, the junction kept 11 bases outside the gene matches. Germline values: CDR1 LGHNT, CDR2 FRNRAP. For the CDR3, the DNA is TGTGCTAGTGGTTCCCTTAAGCGGGGGAGTGGAGAGACCCAGTACTTC. Its translation is CASGSLKRGSGETQYF.

The chain employs TRBV7-6 and TRBJ2-3; D uncertain. Per germline, CDR1 SGHVS and CDR2 FNYEAQ. V was cut by 2 bases and J by 4 bases, with 4 bases left in between. The CDR3 loop spans 12 amino acids. CDR3 protein: CASSLQADTQYF. The CDR3 region has the DNA TGTGCCAGCAGCTTACAGGCAGATACGCAGTATTTT.

This rearrangement joins TRBV15 to TRBJ1-5; D is perhaps TRBD1 (5 bases). CDR3 length: 15 residues. Germline V lookup: CDR1 LNHNV, CDR2 YYDKDF (reference sequence). Trimming removed 7 bases from V and 0 bases from J, with 13 bases in between. The CDR3 bases are TGTGCCACCAAGTCAGGGAAATATAGCAATCAGCCCCAGCATTTT. This translates into CATKSGKYSNQPQHF.

The chain carries TRBV10-1 and TRBJ1-1, with D unresolved. The V gene's germline CDR1 is WNHNN and CDR2 SYGVQD (reference sequence). This CDR3 is 14 amino acids long. V lost 6 bases and J lost 0, with 11 bases in between. CDR3 in amino acids: CASRPGKMNTEAFF. DNA for the CDR3: TGCGCCAGCAGACCGGGAAAAATGAACACTGAAGCTTTCTTT.

The rearrangement uses TRBV2 and TRBJ2-3, with unresolved D. This CDR3 comprises 11 residues. V was clipped by 6 bases and J by 5 bases, with 6 bases between them. CDR1 and CDR2 (germline): SNHLY, FYNNEI. The CDR3 loop is CASSAIDTQYF. The DNA for the CDR3 is TGTGCCAGCAGCGCGATAGATACGCAGTATTTT.

This rearrangement joins TRBV27 to TRBJ2-7; D may be TRBD1 (6 bases). This CDR3 region has 14 residues. The V gene lost 2 bases and the J gene lost 1 base, with 9 bases spanning the gap. Per germline, CDR1 MNHEY and CDR2 SMNVEV (reference sequence). The CDR3 DNA follows: TGTGCCAGCAGTTTAAATGGACAGTCCTACGAGCAGTACTTC. Protein sequence: CASSLNGQSYEQYF.

This rearrangement joins TRBV7-2 to TRBJ2-7; 15 nucleotides align to TRBD2. V trimming: 3 bases; J trimming: 6 bases; junction bases outside the gene matches: 3. CDR1 SGHTA and CDR2 FQGNSA come from the germline V gene. This CDR3 is 15 amino acids long. As DNA, the CDR3 is TGTGCCAGCAGCTTCCGGACTAGCGGGGGGGGCGAGCAGTACTTC. Translated: CASSFRTSGGGEQYF. The variable domain in full, with the rest retrieved from reference TRBV7-2 and TRBJ2-7, is GAGVSQSPSNKVTEKGKDVELRCDPISGHTALYWYRQSLGQGLEFLIYFQGNSAPDKSGLPSDRFSAERTGGSVSTLTIQRTQQEDSAVYLCASSFRTSGGGEQYFGPGTRLTVT.

The rearrangement uses TRBV5-4 and TRBJ2-2; 14 positions match TRBD2. The V gene's germline CDR1 is SGHNT and CDR2 YYREEE (reference sequence). Trimming took 3 bases from V and 4 from J; bases not matched to a gene: 5. This CDR3 is built from 17 residues. CDR3 bases: TGTGCCAGCAGCTCACCGACTAGCGGGGGGGCCACCGGGGAGCTGTTTTTT. Protein: CASSSPTSGGATGELFF.

The chain joins TRBV4-1 to TRBJ1-3, with D possibly TRBD1 on 5 matching bases. With 4 bases removed from V and 4 bases from J, the gap between germline ends came to 5 bases. Germline V lookup: CDR1 MGHRA, CDR2 YSYEKL. The CDR3 contains 12 residues. The CDR3 loop is CASSRGGNTIYF. In nucleotides, the CDR3 is TGCGCCAGCAGCCGGGGGGGAAACACCATATATTTT.

The rearrangement links TRBV29-1 to TRBJ2-5; D perhaps matches TRBD1 (6 bases). Germline V gives CDR1 SQVTM, CDR2 ANQGSEA. The ends were cut back, 7 bases at V and 0 bases at J, with 12 bases in the middle. The CDR3 sequence is 13 residues long. The CDR3, as DNA: TGCAGCGGACAGGAGAAGTACCAAGAGACCCAGTACTTC. Translated, it gives CSGQEKYQETQYF.

J is TRBJ2-7 and V is TRBV25-1; D gene ambiguous. The CDR3 extends over 12 amino acids. Looked up from germline, CDR1 is MGHDK and CDR2 is SYGVNS. V was pared by 1 base and J by 4 bases, with 5 bases between. This CDR3 reads CASSESWYEQYF. CDR3 DNA sequence: TGTGCCAGCAGTGAATCCTGGTACGAGCAGTACTTC.

The chain is built from TRBV6-1 and TRBJ1-2, with 8 bases fitting TRBD1. Trimming took 8 bases from V and 2 from J; bases not matched to a gene: 4. The CDR3 has 13 amino acids. Germline V CDR1 and CDR2: MNHNS, SASEGT. The CDR3 region is CASQRTGNYGYTF. The CDR3 nucleotides are TGTGCCAGCCAGCGGACAGGGAACTATGGCTACACCTTC.

The rearrangement joins TRBV7-8 to TRBJ2-7; 10 bases line up with TRBD1. J was trimmed by 4 bases and V by 3 bases; bases with no gene match: 9. CDR3 length: 16 residues. Germline assignment: CDR1 SGHVS and CDR2 FQNEAQ. CDR3 loop: CASSFRTGGIQYEQYF. CDR3 bases: TGTGCCAGCAGCTTCCGGACAGGGGGTATTCAGTACGAGCAGTACTTC.

The chain joins TRBV2 to TRBJ2-3; 10 bases line up with TRBD2. In germline, CDR1 is SNHLY, CDR2 FYNNEI. J was trimmed by 0 bases and V by 6 bases; bases with no gene match: 6. The CDR3 is made up of 16 amino acids. This chain's CDR3 is CASSVLAGVSTDTQYF. The CDR3 DNA sequence: TGTGCCAGCAGCGTTCTAGCGGGGGTTAGCACAGATACGCAGTATTTT.

This chain joins TRBV5-1 and TRBJ2-3, with 8 bases lining up with TRBD2. This CDR3 has 15 residues. V trimming: 4 bases; J trimming: 6 bases; junction bases outside the gene matches: 10. CDR1 and CDR2 (germline): SGHRS, YFSETQ. As DNA, the CDR3 is TGCGCCAGCAGCGAGGACGGGGGGGCGTGGGATACGCAGTATTTT. Translating it yields CASSEDGGAWDTQYF.

This clone was detected once. This chain joins TRBV30 and TRBJ2-6, with D possibly being TRBD2 (5 bases). The CDR3 runs 13 residues. The germline V and J ends were trimmed by 5 bases and 2 bases, with 7 bases remaining between them. CDR1 is GTSNPN, CDR2 SVGIG, per germline (reference sequence). The CDR3, as DNA: TGTGCCTGGGGGAGTCCTGGGGCCAACGTCCTGACTTTC. Translation: CAWGSPGANVLTF. Together with reference TRBV30 and TRBJ2-6, the CDR3 gives the full variable domain: SQTIHQWPATLVQPVGSPLSLECTVEGTSNPNLYWYRQAAGRGLQLLFYSVGIGQISSEVPQNLSASRPQDRQFILSSKKLLLSDSGFYLCAWGSPGANVLTFGAGSRLTVL.

This chain joins TRBV2 and TRBJ1-6, with 8 bases lining up with TRBD1. V gave up 2 bases and J gave up 14 bases; unmatched junction bases: 11. Per germline, CDR1 SNHLY and CDR2 FYNNEI. The CDR3 is 15 amino acids. The CDR3 sequence is CASSEWTGRRGALHF. For the CDR3, the DNA is TGTGCCAGCAGTGAATGGACAGGGAGAAGGGGGGCCCTCCACTTT.

Only a few counts were recorded for this clone. The V call is TRBV7-7, the J call TRBJ1-1; D not resolved. CDR3 length equals 15 residues. V lost 11 bases and J lost 1, with 20 bases in between. Germline V CDR1 and CDR2: SSHAT, FNYEAQ (reference sequence). CDR3 sequence (DNA): TGTGCCCGGGAGATTGAAGGGATCGCGAACACTGAAGCTTTCTTT. Its protein product is CAREIEGIANTEAFF.

CDR3 in amino acids: CASSLLGPKNTEAFF. DNA for the CDR3: TGCGCCAGCAGCTTATTGGGGCCGAAGAACACTGAAGCTTTCTTT. The gene calls are TRBV5-1 and TRBJ1-1; D is possibly TRBD1 (5 bases). Germline loops: CDR1 SGHRS, CDR2 YFSETQ. V was shortened by 2 bases and J by 1 base, with 12 bases between the two germline ends. The CDR3 length is 15 residues. The complete variable domain, with remaining parts taken from reference TRBV5-1 and TRBJ1-1, reads KAGVTQTPRYLIKTRGQQVTLSCSPISGHRSVSWYQQTPGQGLQFLFEYFSETQRNKGNFPGRFSGRQFSNSRSEMNVSTLELGDSALYLCASSLLGPKNTEAFFGQGTRLTVV.

V is TRBV5-1 and J is TRBJ1-3; D is ambiguous. Germline CDR1 SGHRS, CDR2 YFSETQ. Trimming left V 3 bases short and J 0 bases short, with 7 bases between. The CDR3 sequence is 14 residues long. CDR3 loop: CASSSTVSGNTIYF. The CDR3 DNA is TGCGCCAGCAGCTCCACAGTCTCTGGAAACACCATATATTTT. The full variable domain, with the rest looked up from reference TRBV5-1 and TRBJ1-3, is KAGVTQTPRYLIKTRGQQVTLSCSPISGHRSVSWYQQTPGQGLQFLFEYFSETQRNKGNFPGRFSGRQFSNSRSEMNVSTLELGDSALYLCASSSTVSGNTIYFGEGSWLTVV.

This clone showed up just a few times. The chain couples TRBV6-1 to TRBJ1-1; perhaps TRBD1 as D (5 bases). The V end lost 3 bases, the J end lost 8 bases, and 16 bases lay between the germline ends. Germline CDR1 reads MNHNS; CDR2 reads SASEGT. The CDR3 loop spans 14 amino acids. The CDR3 here is CASSEEAWGGEAFF. The CDR3 nucleotides are TGTGCCAGCAGTGAGGAGGCCTGGGGCGGGGAAGCTTTCTTT.

The rearrangement links TRBV7-9 to TRBJ2-1; unclear D gene. V was trimmed by 0 bases and J by 9 bases, leaving 6 bases between them. Germline V gives CDR1 SEHNR, CDR2 FQNEAQ (reference sequence). The CDR3 covers 12 residues. The CDR3, as DNA: TGTGCCAGCAGCTTAGCGTGGGGTGAGCAGTTCTTC. Residues: CASSLAWGEQFF.

The V gene is TRBV27, the J gene TRBJ2-3, with D maybe TRBD2 (6 bases). Germline V CDR1 and CDR2: MNHEY, SMNVEV (reference sequence). This CDR3 has 14 residues. Trimming cost V 3 bases and J 5 bases, with 12 bases left between them. CDR3: CASSLGGAGDTQYF. The CDR3 DNA reads TGTGCCAGCAGTTTGGGCGGGGCGGGAGATACGCAGTATTTT.

J is TRBJ1-5 and V is TRBV7-9; maybe TRBD1 (5 bases). The CDR3 contains 13 residues. Germline V gene sequence: CDR1 SEHNR, CDR2 FQNEAQ (reference sequence). V was pared by 3 bases and J by 5 bases, with 8 bases between. The CDR3 nucleotides read TGTGCCAGCAGCTTGCAAGGGGATCAGCCCCAGCATTTT. This translates into CASSLQGDQPQHF.

V and J are TRBV6-5 and TRBJ2-1, with D maybe TRBD2 (6 bases). This CDR3 region has 15 residues. The V end lost 0 bases, the J end lost 0 bases, and 6 bases lay between the germline ends. Germline values: CDR1 MNHEY, CDR2 SVGAGI. CDR3 DNA: TGTGCCAGCAGTTACTCAGCGGGCTCCTACAATGAGCAGTTCTTC. This sequence encodes CASSYSAGSYNEQFF.